The 15 T cell receptor beta chains below were found in one sample sequenced in a study of neurological immune-mediated disorders. Each CDR3 protein is one row after TCRdb ran MiXCR on the 5' RACE reads. The sample yields 55,000 to 65,000 distinct CDR3 sequences, about 11% seen once. Stated time point: longitudinal time-point 1 (baseline). Sequenced sample: PBMCs. Receptor source: a male donor with HTLV-1-associated myelopathy (HAM/TSP).

This rearrangement joins TRBV19 to TRBJ2-5; D may be TRBD2 (5 bases). V shed 6 bases and J shed 0 bases, with 14 bases lying between them. Germline-derived CDR1 and CDR2 are LNHDA and SQIVND (reference sequence). The CDR3 runs 15 residues. For the CDR3, the DNA is TGTGCCAGTAGAGGAGAGAGGGCCAACCAAGAGACCCAGTACTTC. This encodes CASRGERANQETQYF. The full variable domain, with the rest looked up from reference TRBV19 and TRBJ2-5, is DGGITQSPKYLFRKEGQNVTLSCEQNLNHDAMYWYRQDPGQGLRLIYYSQIVNDFQKGDIAEGYSVSREKKESFPLTVTSAQKNPTAFYLCASRGERANQETQYFGPGTRLLVL.

V and J are TRBV29-1 and TRBJ2-3; TRBD2 matches 7 bases. Trimming removed 5 bases from V and 3 bases from J; junction bases left unmatched: 17. CDR3 length: 17 residues. CDR1 SQVTM and CDR2 ANQGSEA come from the germline V gene. The CDR3 coding sequence is TGCAGCGTTCTCGGACTATCGGGGGGATATTTTACAGATACGCAGTATTTT. It yields the protein CSVLGLSGGYFTDTQYF.

This clonotype was counted many times. One junction end does not reproduce the germline sequence, and a read error may be involved. This chain connects TRBV7-9 to TRBJ1-1; D is possibly TRBD1 (6 bases). CDR1 SEHNR and CDR2 FQNEAQ come from the germline V gene (reference sequence). The CDR3 covers 15 residues. The CDR3 reads CASNLLRGITGEAFF. Here the CDR3 DNA reads TGTGCCAGCAACTTATTGAGGGGTATAACAGGGGAAGCTTTCTTT.

Many counts were recorded for this clonotype. At one boundary the junction diverges from the germline segment, which might be a read error. The chain recombines TRBV7-7 with TRBJ2-1; no firm D call. Germline V gene lookup returns CDR1 SSHAT and CDR2 FNYEAQ (reference sequence). This CDR3 comprises 13 residues. CDR3 sequence (DNA): TGTGCTAGCAGCTCCAACCTGTGGGGTGAGCAGTTCTTC. Encoded protein: CASSSNLWGEQFF.

This clonotype was recorded many times. The V gene is TRBV20-1, the J gene TRBJ2-1; no reliable D call. This CDR3 is built from 8 residues. Germline lookup yields CDR1 DFQATT and CDR2 SNEGSKA (reference sequence). V shed 6 bases and J shed 15 bases, with 9 bases lying between them. Written as DNA, the CDR3 is TGCAGTGCGGCCTCTCGGTTCTTC. It codes for CSAASRFF.

This clonotype showed up many times. This chain links TRBV15 with TRBJ2-1; TRBD1 matches at 7 bases. The CDR3 loop spans 16 amino acids. V lost 0 bases, J lost 13 bases, and 15 bases stayed unmatched. Germline lookup yields CDR1 LNHNV and CDR2 YYDKDF (reference sequence). The CDR3 sequence: CATSREGPQQGYYQFF. The CDR3, as DNA: TGTGCCACCAGCAGAGAGGGGCCCCAACAGGGGTATTATCAGTTCTTC.

This sequence joins TRBV6-2 or TRBV6-3 and TRBJ2-5, with D tentatively TRBD2 (6 bases). The CDR3 contains 13 residues. V gave up 8 bases and J gave up 5 bases, with 15 bases separating them. The V gene's germline CDR1 is MNHEY and CDR2 SVGEGT. The CDR3 nucleotides read TGTGCCAGCCAACGAGGAGGGTATGAGACCCAGTACTTC. This sequence encodes CASQRGGYETQYF.

In this sample, this clonotype turned up a few times. V and J are TRBV20-1 and TRBJ1-2, with 9 nucleotides matching TRBD1. Trimming took 7 bases from V and 2 from J; bases not matched to a gene: 11. The CDR3 length is 15 residues. The germline CDR1 and CDR2 sequences are DFQATT and SNEGSKA (reference sequence). CDR3 region: CSVKGDRVGNYGYTF. CDR3 in DNA: TGCAGTGTTAAGGGGGACAGGGTTGGGAACTATGGCTACACCTTC.

This clonotype was found many times. The chain combines TRBV7-9 with TRBJ2-4; D not certain. With 2 bases removed from V and 8 bases from J, the gap between germline ends came to 10 bases. The CDR3 extends over 13 amino acids. Germline V CDR1 and CDR2: SEHNR, FQNEAQ (reference sequence). The CDR3 sequence: CASSLYQQDIQYF. CDR3 nucleotides: TGTGCCAGCAGCTTATACCAGCAAGACATTCAGTACTTC.

This clonotype showed up many times. This chain uses TRBV7-2 with TRBJ1-4, with no clear D. The germline gives CDR1 SGHTA, CDR2 FQGNSA. Between the trimmed V and J ends, which lost 5 bases and 8 bases, there was a span of 15 bases. CDR3 size: 14 residues. The CDR3 loop is CASSPQPVGEKLFF. DNA of the CDR3: TGTGCCAGCAGCCCCCAACCCGTAGGGGAAAAACTGTTTTTT.

At least ten counts were recorded for this clonotype. The V and J genes are TRBV7-2 and TRBJ2-7, with D uncertain. The CDR3 covers 14 residues. Germline CDR1 is SGHTA and CDR2 is FQGNSA. Trimming shortened V by 1 base and J by 2 bases, and 9 bases separated the two germline ends. The CDR3 reads CASSLVTETYEQYF. In nucleotides, the CDR3 is TGTGCCAGCAGCTTAGTGACCGAGACCTACGAGCAGTACTTC.

Ten or more counts support this clonotype. The chain is built from TRBV29-1 and TRBJ2-3, with no clear D. This CDR3 is built from 12 residues. Trimming pared 8 bases from V and 5 bases from J, leaving 14 bases between. Germline CDR1 SQVTM, CDR2 ANQGSEA. Here the CDR3 DNA reads TGCAGCTCAAAGTTAGCAGGAGATACGCAGTATTTT. It yields the protein CSSKLAGDTQYF.

This clonotype was seen many times. The chain carries TRBV5-5 and TRBJ1-5; D is undetermined. The CDR3 is made up of 13 amino acids. Germline V lookup: CDR1 SGHKS, CDR2 YYEKEE (reference sequence). The V end was cut by 1 base, the J end by 10 bases, with 12 bases between. CDR3 sequence reads: CASSLMTPEPQHF. The CDR3 nucleotides read TGTGCCAGCAGCTTGATGACACCAGAACCCCAGCATTTT.

Concerning this clonotype: Possible read error: a much larger clone is one base away. The J gene is TRBJ2-1, the V gene TRBV7-3; D possibly corresponds to TRBD2 (5 bases). Germline assignment: CDR1 SGHTA and CDR2 FQGTGA. Between the trimmed V and J ends, which lost 2 bases and 6 bases, there was a span of 8 bases. The CDR3 sequence is 13 residues long. The CDR3 DNA is TGTGCCAGCAGCTTACCCGCGGGCAATGAGCAGTTCTTC. Translating gives CASSLPAGNEQFF.

In its sample, this clonotype was seen a few times. The chain is built from TRBV10-3 and TRBJ2-7; D perhaps matches TRBD2 (6 bases). The CDR3 is 15 residues long. Looked up from germline, CDR1 is ENHRY and CDR2 is SYGVKD. The V end lost 2 bases, the J end lost 1 base, and 12 bases lay between the germline ends. The CDR3 region has the DNA TGTGCCATCAGTGAGCCGGGACTGCAATCCTACGAGCAGTACTTC. It specifies CAISEPGLQSYEQYF.